Below, 26 T cell receptor beta chains from the same sample are listed, as sequenced in a study of CD8 T cells in ankylosing spondylitis. One entry per CDR3 protein, called by TCRdb with MiXCR from the 5' RACE reads. The sample holds roughly 260,000 distinct CDR3 sequences, roughly 20% seen once. Sequenced: blood, either unsorted or a sorted T cell fraction (not recorded which). Receptors originate from a male donor with ankylosing spondylitis or in good health (not recorded which).

This clonotype was seen a handful of times. V is TRBV4-1 and J is TRBJ2-1; perhaps D is TRBD1 or TRBD2 (7 bases each). Looked up from germline, CDR1 is MGHRA and CDR2 is YSYEKL. The CDR3 is 16 residues long. Trimming took 3 bases from V and 2 from J, leaving 14 bases between them. In DNA, the CDR3 is TGCGCCAGCAGCCATCAGGGGGGGGGTCCCTACAATGAGCAGTTCTTC. Translating it yields CASSHQGGGPYNEQFF.

The chain employs TRBV28 and TRBJ1-2, with a weak D call TRBD1 (5 bases). CDR3 length equals 14 residues. CDR1 is MDHEN, CDR2 SYDVKM, per germline. The V and J ends lost 2 bases and 9 bases respectively, with 16 bases between them. The CDR3 here is CASSLKAGVLSYTF. The CDR3 DNA sequence: TGTGCCAGCAGTTTAAAGGCGGGGGTTCTGAGCTACACCTTC.

This clonotype came up many times. The V and J genes are TRBV28 and TRBJ2-2; TRBD1 matches 7 bases. The CDR3 is made up of 16 amino acids. Germline CDR1 MDHEN, CDR2 SYDVKM. V shed 5 bases, J shed 3 bases, and the junction held 9 bases outside the gene matches. CDR3 region: CASSPIDRADTGELFF. CDR3 nucleotide sequence: TGTGCCAGCAGTCCGATCGACAGGGCGGACACCGGGGAGCTGTTTTTT.

The CDR3 loop reads CASSMTSTNGYTF. The CDR3 DNA reads TGTGCCAGCAGCATGACCAGCACGAATGGCTACACCTTC. V and J are TRBV3-1 and TRBJ1-2; D ambiguous. V was cut by 5 bases and J by 6 bases, with 13 bases left in between. The germline CDR1 and CDR2 sequences are LGHDT and YNNKEL (reference sequence). This CDR3 has 13 amino acids.

This clonotype was detected ten times or more. V gene TRBV5-6 combines with J gene TRBJ2-7; TRBD2 matches 10 bases. Germline lookup yields CDR1 SGHDT and CDR2 YYEEEE. This CDR3 comprises 13 residues. The CDR3 is CASSFSGLADLSV. For the CDR3, the DNA is TGTGCCAGCAGCTTTTCAGGACTAGCGGATCTGAGCGTC.

The CDR3 here is CASSLGLAGTSTGELFF. In DNA form, the CDR3 reads TGCGCCAGCAGCTTGGGACTAGCGGGAACGAGCACCGGGGAGCTGTTTTTT. The V call is TRBV5-1, the J call TRBJ2-2; 11 positions agree with TRBD2. The J segment lost 4 bases and the V segment lost 0 bases, leaving 5 bases of the junction unmatched. This CDR3 comprises 17 residues. Germline CDR1 reads SGHRS; CDR2 reads YFSETQ.

This clonotype was observed a few times. The CDR3 DNA is TGTGCCACCCTATCTCGGGACCGAAACTACAATGAGCAGTTCTTC. It codes for CATLSRDRNYNEQFF. The V and J genes are TRBV6-1 and TRBJ2-1; tentatively, D is TRBD1 or TRBD2 (5 bases each). Trimming took off 10 bases at V and 3 bases at J, with 19 bases between the two ends. This CDR3 is built from 15 residues. The V gene's germline CDR1 is MNHNS and CDR2 SASEGT.

The chain carries TRBV5-1 and TRBJ2-2; 9 bases match TRBD2. V shed 1 base, J shed 2 bases, and the junction held 6 bases outside the gene matches. The CDR3 length is 17 residues. CDR1 and CDR2 (germline): SGHRS, YFSETQ. The CDR3 region is CASSLYGSGSNTGELFF. The CDR3, as DNA: TGCGCCAGCAGCTTGTATGGTAGCGGGAGTAACACCGGGGAGCTGTTTTTT.

The rearrangement links TRBV11-2 to TRBJ2-3, with 7 bases fitting TRBD2. The V and J ends lost 2 bases and 1 base, in that order; junction bases with no gene match: 9. Germline-derived CDR1 and CDR2 are SGHAT and FQNNGV. The CDR3 contains 17 residues. CDR3 sequence: CASSLPTGGMGTDTQYF. For the CDR3, the DNA is TGTGCCAGCAGCTTACCCACCGGGGGGATGGGCACAGATACGCAGTATTTT.

A remark on this clonotype: A read error may account for a junction end that differs from germline. The gene calls are TRBV3-1 and TRBJ2-5, with D possibly being TRBD1 or TRBD2 (6 bases each). The CDR3 consists of 15 residues. Germline assignment: CDR1 LGHDT and CDR2 YNNKEL (reference sequence). The CDR3 loop reads CASNQGPGGGETQYF. For the CDR3, the DNA is TGTGCCAGCAACCAAGGGCCAGGAGGGGGAGAGACCCAGTACTTC.

The chain uses TRBV9 and TRBJ2-1; tentative D call: TRBD2 (6 bases). Germline assignment: CDR1 SGDLS and CDR2 YYNGEE. The CDR3 spans 20 residues. V lost 0 bases and J lost 0, with 22 bases in between. The CDR3 protein is CASSVALGTATRSSYNEQFF. The CDR3 bases are TGTGCCAGCAGCGTAGCTCTCGGGACTGCAACGAGAAGCTCCTACAATGAGCAGTTCTTC.

This chain links TRBV6-1 with TRBJ1-2, with TRBD1 as a possible D gene (6 bases). Looked up from germline, CDR1 is MNHNS and CDR2 is SASEGT. The germline V and J ends were trimmed by 4 bases and 4 bases, with 7 bases remaining between them. The CDR3 runs 12 residues. The CDR3: CASSAGAYGYTF. CDR3 DNA: TGTGCCAGCAGTGCAGGGGCCTATGGCTACACCTTC.

The chain uses TRBV6-5 and TRBJ1-3; the D is unclear. V lost 2 bases, J lost 5 bases, and 7 bases lay in between. Germline CDR1 MNHEY, CDR2 SVGAGI. The length of the CDR3 is 13 residues. In DNA form, the CDR3 reads TGTGCCAGCAGTTACACCCCGAGAAACACCATATATTTT. It encodes CASSYTPRNTIYF.

This clonotype was detected only a few times. The V and J genes are TRBV12-3 or TRBV12-4 and TRBJ2-2; D unclear. The CDR3 consists of 9 residues. V gave up 8 bases and J gave up 7 bases, with 2 bases separating them. CDR3 in DNA: TGTGCCAGCGGCGGGGAGCTGTTTTTT. The encoded protein is CASGGELFF.

The chain carries TRBV20-1 and TRBJ2-1; possibly TRBD2 for D (5 bases). CDR1 and CDR2 (germline): DFQATT, SNEGSKA (reference sequence). V lost 0 bases to trimming and J lost 8 bases, with 17 bases between them. This CDR3 contains 15 residues. CDR3 amino acids: CSAREARGPVDEQFF. The CDR3 DNA sequence: TGCAGTGCTAGAGAAGCACGCGGGCCTGTGGATGAGCAGTTCTTC.

J is TRBJ2-6 and V is TRBV13; 10 positions agree with TRBD1. The CDR3 extends over 17 amino acids. Germline V CDR1 and CDR2: PRHDT, FYEKMQ (reference sequence). Trimming cost V 5 bases and J 2 bases; bases outside gene matches: 6. The CDR3 sequence: CASSMTGGSTGANVLTF. CDR3 nucleotides: TGTGCCAGCAGCATGACAGGGGGCAGTACTGGGGCCAACGTCCTGACTTTC.

The chain recombines TRBV29-1 with TRBJ2-1; either TRBD1 or TRBD2 may fit D (6 bases each). Trimming left V 4 bases short and J 6 bases short, with 16 bases between. In germline, CDR1 is SQVTM, CDR2 ANQGSEA. This CDR3 spans 14 amino acids. CDR3 DNA: TGCAGCGTTGGCCGGGGATGGGGGGCCAATGAGCAGTTCTTC. Translated: CSVGRGWGANEQFF.

This rearrangement joins TRBV9 to TRBJ2-3; D call uncertain. The CDR3 consists of 14 residues. CDR1 and CDR2 (germline): SGDLS, YYNGEE. V lost 4 bases to trimming and J lost 2 bases, with 11 bases between them. The CDR3: CASSPTEYTDTQYF. The CDR3 bases are TGTGCCAGCAGCCCCACGGAGTACACAGATACGCAGTATTTT.

This clonotype was picked up a small number of times. The rearrangement joins TRBV2 to TRBJ1-2, with a possible D match to TRBD1 (5 bases). The germline CDR1 and CDR2 sequences are SNHLY and FYNNEI. This CDR3 has 13 amino acids. V shed 5 bases and J shed 5 bases, with 12 bases lying between them. The CDR3 sequence: CASSPQGVYGYTF. CDR3 DNA sequence: TGTGCCAGCAGTCCTCAGGGAGTGTATGGCTACACCTTC.

This clonotype was detected only a few times. The chain links TRBV12-3 or TRBV12-4 to TRBJ1-6, with D hard to call. CDR3 size: 11 residues. Trimming took off 6 bases at V and 9 bases at J, with 6 bases between the two ends. The CDR3 sequence: CASRRGSPLHF. The DNA of the CDR3 is TGTGCCAGCAGGCGGGGTTCACCCCTCCACTTT.

V gene TRBV20-1 combines with J gene TRBJ1-1, with TRBD1 matching over 9 bases. The length of the CDR3 is 15 residues. Germline V gene data show CDR1 as DFQATT and CDR2 as SNEGSKA (reference sequence). J was trimmed by 0 bases and V by 4 bases; bases with no gene match: 6. The CDR3 loop reads CSATGTGSMNTEAFF. CDR3 bases: TGCAGTGCTACCGGGACAGGGAGTATGAACACTGAAGCTTTCTTT.

This chain uses TRBV5-1 with TRBJ2-1; 7 nucleotides align to TRBD2. The germline CDR1 and CDR2 sequences are SGHRS and YFSETQ. The trim removed 6 bases at V and 0 bases at J, leaving 9 bases unmatched. The CDR3 is made up of 16 amino acids. CDR3 DNA sequence: TGCGCCAGCACCCCCCGGGAGGCTAGCTCCTACAATGAGCAGTTCTTC. It encodes CASTPREASSYNEQFF.

Details on this clonotype: Compared with germline, one end of the junction differs, possibly owing to a read error. The chain links TRBV9 to TRBJ2-1; no firm D call. The V gene's germline CDR1 is SGDLS and CDR2 YYNGEE. CDR3 length: 15 amino acids. This CDR3 is CTSSVSTSSYNEQFF. The CDR3 DNA reads TGTACCAGCAGCGTAAGTACGAGCTCCTACAATGAGCAGTTCTTC.

This clonotype was detected ten times or more. The CDR3 region is CASSLTLVSSYNEQFF. The CDR3 DNA reads TGTGCCAGCAGCTTAACCCTAGTGAGCTCCTACAATGAGCAGTTCTTC. The chain couples TRBV7-3 to TRBJ2-1; D gene ambiguous. Germline lookup yields CDR1 SGHTA and CDR2 FQGTGA. Between the trimmed V and J ends, which lost 0 bases and 0 bases, there was a span of 9 bases. The CDR3 is made up of 16 amino acids.

This clonotype was detected a few times. The V call is TRBV27, the J call TRBJ2-1; TRBD2 aligns across 11 bases. The CDR3 covers 17 residues. With V trimmed by 4 bases and J by 0 bases, 5 bases remained unmatched. From germline, CDR1 is MNHEY and CDR2 SMNVEV (reference sequence). The CDR3 nucleotides are TGTGCCAGCAGTTCGGCTAGCGGGAGGTTCTCCTACAATGAGCAGTTCTTC. Its protein is CASSSASGRFSYNEQFF.

In this sample, this clonotype turned up a few times. The chain has TRBV5-1 and TRBJ1-3, with 9 bases that match TRBD1. The ends lost 4 bases at V and 0 bases at J; junction bases unmatched: 14. Germline V lookup: CDR1 SGHRS, CDR2 YFSETQ. The CDR3 is 19 amino acids. CDR3 DNA: TGCGCCAGCAGCCCGACAGGGGGGTCTCGGTTTATCTCTGGAAACACCATATATTTT. This encodes CASSPTGGSRFISGNTIYF.